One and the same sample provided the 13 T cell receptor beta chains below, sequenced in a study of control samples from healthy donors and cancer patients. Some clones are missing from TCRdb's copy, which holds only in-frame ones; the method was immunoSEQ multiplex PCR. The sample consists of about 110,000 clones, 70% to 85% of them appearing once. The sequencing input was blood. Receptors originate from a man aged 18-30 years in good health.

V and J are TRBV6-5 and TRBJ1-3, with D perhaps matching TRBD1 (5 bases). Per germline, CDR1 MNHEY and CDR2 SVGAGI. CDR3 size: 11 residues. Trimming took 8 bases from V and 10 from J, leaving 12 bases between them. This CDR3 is CASGTETTIYF. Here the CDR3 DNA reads TGTGCCAGCGGGACGGAAACTACCATATATTTT.

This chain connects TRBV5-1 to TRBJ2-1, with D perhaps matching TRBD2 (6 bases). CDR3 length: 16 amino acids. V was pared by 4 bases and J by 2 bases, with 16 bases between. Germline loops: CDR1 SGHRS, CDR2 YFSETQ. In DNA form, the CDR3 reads TGCGCCAGCAGCCGGGGGTTGAGCAACCCCTACAATGAGCAGTTCTTC. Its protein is CASSRGLSNPYNEQFF.

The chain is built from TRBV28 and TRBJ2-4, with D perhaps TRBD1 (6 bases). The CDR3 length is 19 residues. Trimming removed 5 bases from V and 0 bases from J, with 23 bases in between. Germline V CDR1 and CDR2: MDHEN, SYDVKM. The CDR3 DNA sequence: TGTGCCAGCAGTCCGGGTTTGAAGGGCAGCAGGGGAGCCAAAAACATTCAGTACTTC. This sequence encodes CASSPGLKGSRGAKNIQYF.

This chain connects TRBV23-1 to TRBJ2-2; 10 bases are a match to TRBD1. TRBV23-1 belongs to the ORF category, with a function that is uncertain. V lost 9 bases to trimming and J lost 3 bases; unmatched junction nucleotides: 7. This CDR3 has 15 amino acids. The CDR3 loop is CARPAGTGDTGELFF. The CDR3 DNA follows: TGCGCCAGGCCCGCCGGGACAGGGGACACCGGGGAGCTGTTTTTT.

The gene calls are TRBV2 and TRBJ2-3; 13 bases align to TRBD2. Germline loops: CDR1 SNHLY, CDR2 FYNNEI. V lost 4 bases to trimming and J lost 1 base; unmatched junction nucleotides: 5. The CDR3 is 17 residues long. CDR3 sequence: CASSGGGLAGGTDTQYF. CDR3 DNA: TGTGCCAGCAGTGGAGGTGGACTAGCGGGGGGCACAGATACGCAGTATTTT.

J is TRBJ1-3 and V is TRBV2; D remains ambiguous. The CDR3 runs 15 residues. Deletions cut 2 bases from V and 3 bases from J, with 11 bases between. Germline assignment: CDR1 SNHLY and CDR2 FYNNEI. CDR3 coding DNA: TGTGCCAGCAGTGAAAATGTCAATCTTGGAAACACCATATATTTT. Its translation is CASSENVNLGNTIYF.

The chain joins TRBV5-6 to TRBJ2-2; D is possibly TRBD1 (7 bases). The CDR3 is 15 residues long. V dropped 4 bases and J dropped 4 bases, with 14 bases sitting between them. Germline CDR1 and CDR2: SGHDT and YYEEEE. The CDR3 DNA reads TGTGCCAGCAGCCCCGCGGGACAGCTCACCGGGGAGCTGTTTTTT. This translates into CASSPAGQLTGELFF.

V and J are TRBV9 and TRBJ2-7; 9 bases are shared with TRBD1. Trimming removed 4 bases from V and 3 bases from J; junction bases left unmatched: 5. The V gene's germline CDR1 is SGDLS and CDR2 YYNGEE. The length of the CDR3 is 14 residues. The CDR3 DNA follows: TGTGCCAGCAGCATGGGACAGGGATACTACGAGCAGTACTTC. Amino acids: CASSMGQGYYEQYF. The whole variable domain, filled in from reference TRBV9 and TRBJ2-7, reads DSGVTQTPKHLITATGQRVTLRCSPRSGDLSVYWYQQSLDQGLQFLIQYYNGEERAKGNILERFSAQQFPDLHSELNLSSLELGDSALYFCASSMGQGYYEQYFGPGTRLTVT.

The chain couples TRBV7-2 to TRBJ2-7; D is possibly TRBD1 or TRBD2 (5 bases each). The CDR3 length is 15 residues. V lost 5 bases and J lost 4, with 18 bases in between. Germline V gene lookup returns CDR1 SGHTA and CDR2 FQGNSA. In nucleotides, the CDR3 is TGTGCCAGCAGCCGTGTGGGGACCCTGGGATACGAGCAGTACTTC. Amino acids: CASSRVGTLGYEQYF.

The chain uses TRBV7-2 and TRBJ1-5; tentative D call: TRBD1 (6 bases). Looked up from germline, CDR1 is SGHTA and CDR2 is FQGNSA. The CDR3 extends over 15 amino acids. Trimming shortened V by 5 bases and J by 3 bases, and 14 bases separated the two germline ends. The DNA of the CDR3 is TGTGCCAGCAGCAGGAGGGGGTTGTCCAATCAGCCCCAGCATTTT. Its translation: CASSRRGLSNQPQHF.

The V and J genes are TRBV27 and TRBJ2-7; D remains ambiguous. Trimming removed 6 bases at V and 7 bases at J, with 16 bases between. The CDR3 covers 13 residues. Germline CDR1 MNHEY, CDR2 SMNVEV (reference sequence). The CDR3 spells CASSPFLLGEQYF. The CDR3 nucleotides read TGTGCCAGCAGCCCTTTTCTCTTGGGAGAGCAGTACTTC.

CDR3 sequence (DNA): TGTGCCAGCAGTTTCCGGGGGGGCAGGGGCTATGGCTACACCTTC. This gives the protein CASSFRGGRGYGYTF. This chain links TRBV27 with TRBJ1-2; the D gene is possibly TRBD1 (6 bases). The V gene's germline CDR1 is MNHEY and CDR2 SMNVEV (reference sequence). This CDR3 spans 15 amino acids. V gave up 3 bases and J gave up 4 bases, with 15 bases separating them.

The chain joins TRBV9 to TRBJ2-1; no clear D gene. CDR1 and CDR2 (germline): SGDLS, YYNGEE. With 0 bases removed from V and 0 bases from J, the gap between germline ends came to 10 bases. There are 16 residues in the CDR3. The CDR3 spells CASSVDYRSSYNEQFF. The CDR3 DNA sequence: TGTGCCAGCAGCGTAGACTATCGAAGCTCCTACAATGAGCAGTTCTTC.